Shown below are 20 T cell receptor beta chains from a single sample sequenced in a study of T cell changes during pregnancy in multiple sclerosis (dated by TCRdb to between 2017 and 2020). Library creation used the immunoSEQ multiplex PCR assay. The immuneACCESS repertoire file appears here via TCRdb, limited to in-frame rearrangements. These files lack a portion of the clones; in checked studies, under half of the deficit traces to unresolved V genes, and the cause of the others is not known. This sample has around 60,000 clones in its table, and approximately 93% of those were observed once. The ten largest clones take up approximately 1.8% of the sample. The material was peripheral blood, obtained after pregnancy. These receptors came from a female donor with multiple sclerosis, enrolled in a pregnancy study.

This rearrangement joins TRBV6-6 to TRBJ2-6; D not certain. The V and J ends lost 4 bases and 2 bases respectively, with 3 bases between them. The germline V gene encodes CDR1 MNHNY and CDR2 SVGAGI (reference sequence). This CDR3 region has 13 residues. CDR3 residues: CASSSTGANVLTF. CDR3 coding DNA: TGTGCCAGCAGTTCCACTGGGGCCAACGTCCTGACTTTC.

J is TRBJ2-2 and V is TRBV7-2; 8 bases are a match to TRBD2. In germline, CDR1 is SGHTA, CDR2 FQGNSA. The CDR3 runs to 15 residues. V was pared by 4 bases and J by 0 bases, with 1 base of the junction left unmatched. This CDR3 is CASSSGGTNTGELFF. CDR3 in DNA: TGTGCCAGCAGCTCGGGAGGGACGAACACCGGGGAGCTGTTTTTT.

The genes are TRBV7-3 and TRBJ2-1, with 7 bases identical to TRBD2. The germline gives CDR1 SGHTA, CDR2 FQGTGA. The junction had 7 bases not matched to a gene; V was cut back by 1 base and J by 7 bases. The CDR3 totals 15 residues. The CDR3 loop reads CASSLRGTNENEQFF. In DNA, the CDR3 is TGTGCCAGCAGCTTAAGGGGGACTAACGAGAATGAGCAGTTCTTC.

The rearrangement joins TRBV5-6 to TRBJ2-7; 7 bases match TRBD2. This CDR3 has 15 amino acids. After removal of 0 bases from V and 3 bases from J, the junction contained 6 bases not matched to a gene. Per the germline V gene, CDR1 is SGHDT and CDR2 is YYEEEE. CDR3 region: CASSLVAGVIYEQYF. The CDR3 DNA follows: TGTGCCAGCAGCTTGGTGGCGGGAGTGATCTACGAGCAGTACTTC.

The J gene is TRBJ2-1, the V gene TRBV11-2, with D tentatively TRBD2 (6 bases). V lost 5 bases to trimming and J lost 6 bases, with 14 bases between them. CDR1 is SGHAT, CDR2 FQNNGV, per germline. This CDR3 region has 14 residues. CDR3 amino acids: CASSPLAGLNEQFF. DNA of the CDR3: TGTGCCAGCAGCCCACTCGCGGGACTCAATGAGCAGTTCTTC. Filled out from reference TRBV11-2 and TRBJ2-1, the complete variable domain reads EAGVAQSPRYKIIEKRQSVAFWCNPISGHATLYWYQQILGQGPKLLIQFQNNGVVDDSQLPKDRFSAERLKGVDSTLKIQPAKLEDSAVYLCASSPLAGLNEQFFGPGTRLTVL.

The V call is TRBV28, the J call TRBJ2-1; 8 bases align to TRBD2. Looked up from germline, CDR1 is MDHEN and CDR2 is SYDVKM. The CDR3 is made up of 16 amino acids. Trimming at V came to 3 bases and at J to 6 bases, leaving 10 bases not matched to a gene. Here the CDR3 reads CASSLPGTSIGNEQFF. The CDR3 DNA follows: TGTGCCAGCAGTTTGCCCGGGACTAGTATCGGCAATGAGCAGTTCTTC. Complete variable domain (other parts from reference TRBV28 and TRBJ2-1): DVKVTQSSRYLVKRTGEKVFLECVQDMDHENMFWYRQDPGLGLRLIYFSYDVKMKEKGDIPEGYSVSREKKERFSLILESASTNQTSMYLCASSLPGTSIGNEQFFGPGTRLTVL.

This clone occurred once. The chain links TRBV9 to TRBJ2-3; D not resolved. The ends were cut back, 0 bases at V and 4 bases at J, with 6 bases in the middle. CDR3 length equals 13 residues. Germline V gives CDR1 SGDLS, CDR2 YYNGEE. The CDR3 region is CASSVVSADTQYF. The CDR3 DNA reads TGTGCCAGCAGCGTAGTTTCAGCAGATACGCAGTATTTT.

This clone occurred once. This chain links TRBV10-3 with TRBJ2-7; 8 nucleotides match TRBD2. The CDR3 spans 15 residues. The germline V gene encodes CDR1 ENHRY and CDR2 SYGVKD. After removal of 1 base from V and 2 bases from J, the junction contained 4 bases not matched to a gene. Here the CDR3 reads CAISELAGGPYEQYF. The DNA of the CDR3 is TGTGCCATCAGTGAGTTGGCGGGAGGCCCCTACGAGCAGTACTTC.

The chain couples TRBV6-1 to TRBJ1-2, with D perhaps TRBD1 (5 bases). CDR3 length: 14 residues. Trimming took 2 bases from V and 3 from J, leaving 10 bases between them. Germline V gene data show CDR1 as MNHNS and CDR2 as SASEGT. CDR3 DNA: TGTGCCAGCAGTGAACGGTGGGGGGACTATGGCTACACCTTC. Translation gives CASSERWGDYGYTF.

The chain carries TRBV5-1 and TRBJ1-2; D call uncertain. There are 13 residues in the CDR3. V gave up 3 bases and J gave up 4 bases, with 10 bases separating them. The germline gives CDR1 SGHRS, CDR2 YFSETQ. The CDR3 DNA is TGCGCCAGCAGCTCAGACGGAGCCTATGGCTACACCTTC. Its translation: CASSSDGAYGYTF.

J is TRBJ2-3 and V is TRBV27; 9 nucleotides line up with TRBD1. CDR3 length: 15 amino acids. After removal of 8 bases from V and 2 bases from J, the junction contained 8 bases not matched to a gene. From germline, CDR1 is MNHEY and CDR2 SMNVEV (reference sequence). The CDR3 region is CASGSGTGHTDTQYF. The CDR3, as DNA: TGTGCCAGCGGGTCCGGGACAGGGCACACAGATACGCAGTATTTT.

The chain uses TRBV6-6 and TRBJ2-5; 9 bases are a match to TRBD1. Trimming at V came to 6 bases and at J to 4 bases, leaving 6 bases not matched to a gene. Germline CDR1 MNHNY, CDR2 SVGAGI (reference sequence). This CDR3 is built from 14 residues. As DNA, the CDR3 is TGTGCCAGCAGATTGGGACAGGGTGTAGAGACCCAGTACTTC. Translation gives CASRLGQGVETQYF.

The chain links TRBV9 to TRBJ2-1; TRBD2 aligns across 9 bases. Germline CDR1 reads SGDLS; CDR2 reads YYNGEE. The CDR3 has 15 amino acids. J was trimmed by 5 bases and V by 4 bases; bases with no gene match: 7. CDR3 in amino acids: CASSPWAGGDNEQFF. The CDR3 nucleotides are TGTGCCAGCAGCCCCTGGGCGGGAGGGGACAATGAGCAGTTCTTC.

The chain joins TRBV19 to TRBJ1-4; D is possibly TRBD1 (5 bases). Per the germline V gene, CDR1 is LNHDA and CDR2 is SQIVND (reference sequence). Trimming removed 7 bases at V and 5 bases at J, with 20 bases between. This CDR3 has 16 amino acids. The CDR3 bases are TGTGCCAGTACCCTACGGCCGTGGGACTCGAATGAAAAACTGTTTTTT. Translating it yields CASTLRPWDSNEKLFF.

V is TRBV7-9 and J is TRBJ2-5; D unclear. This CDR3 is built from 16 residues. V lost 0 bases and J 2 bases, leaving 13 bases between the germline ends. CDR1 is SEHNR, CDR2 FQNEAQ, per germline (reference sequence). The CDR3, as DNA: TGTGCCAGCAGCTTAGCCCCCGTTACGGTTCAAGAGACCCAGTACTTC. Encoded protein: CASSLAPVTVQETQYF.

J is TRBJ2-3 and V is TRBV5-1; maybe TRBD2 (6 bases). Germline lookup yields CDR1 SGHRS and CDR2 YFSETQ. The V and J ends lost 0 bases and 4 bases respectively, with 15 bases between them. This CDR3 region has 16 residues. The CDR3: CASSLAGLVEADTQYF. The CDR3 DNA is TGCGCCAGCAGCTTGGCGGGACTCGTAGAAGCAGATACGCAGTATTTT.

V gene TRBV4-2 combines with J gene TRBJ1-4; no firm D call. Germline V gene lookup returns CDR1 LGHNA and CDR2 YNFKEQ. V was shortened by 1 base and J by 0 bases, with 6 bases between the two germline ends. This CDR3 region has 15 residues. CDR3 sequence: CASSQGRATNEKLFF. In DNA form, the CDR3 reads TGTGCCAGCAGCCAAGGGAGAGCAACTAATGAAAAACTGTTTTTT.

This chain joins TRBV11-2 and TRBJ2-7, with no clear D. The length of the CDR3 is 14 residues. Germline V gene data show CDR1 as SGHAT and CDR2 as FQNNGV. The V end was cut by 5 bases, the J end by 0 bases, with 11 bases between. CDR3 loop: CASSLYTSSYEQYF. CDR3 bases: TGTGCCAGCAGCCTCTATACGAGCTCCTACGAGCAGTACTTC.

The chain combines TRBV7-2 with TRBJ2-7; TRBD1 agrees at 11 bases. The CDR3 is 14 amino acids. The V and J ends lost 5 bases and 7 bases, in that order; junction bases with no gene match: 7. Germline V gives CDR1 SGHTA, CDR2 FQGNSA. Here the CDR3 reads CASSGDRGAREQYF. CDR3 DNA: TGTGCCAGCAGCGGGGACAGGGGGGCGAGGGAGCAGTACTTC.

The chain has TRBV28 and TRBJ1-5; a weak D match, TRBD1 (5 bases). The CDR3 is 15 amino acids. Germline V lookup: CDR1 MDHEN, CDR2 SYDVKM. Trimming stripped 3 bases from V and 3 bases from J, with 12 bases between. In DNA, the CDR3 is TGTGCCAGCAGTTTCGTAGCCAGGGACAATCAGCCCCAGCATTTT. Its protein product is CASSFVARDNQPQHF.